Presented here are 6 T cell receptor beta chains from one specimen sequenced in a study of cytomegalovirus exposure and HLA in healthy donors. The PCR was carried out with 60 Vbeta primers and 13 Jbeta primers. Method: immunoSEQ multiplex PCR; TCRdb's copy keeps in-frame clones and lacks some. Among 150,000 to 200,000 clones listed, approximately 80% were seen once. The specimen sequenced was PBMCs. The receptors here all came from a male donor in good health and CMV-seropositive.

The rearrangement uses TRBV10-3 and TRBJ2-5, with 11 nucleotides matching TRBD2. Germline V gene lookup returns CDR1 ENHRY and CDR2 SYGVKD. J was trimmed by 5 bases and V by 5 bases; bases with no gene match: 13. The CDR3 contains 17 residues. CDR3 sequence: CAISPSTSGAGGETQYF. CDR3 DNA: TGTGCCATCAGTCCTTCGACTAGCGGGGCTGGAGGGGAGACCCAGTACTTC.

The chain has TRBV6-5 and TRBJ1-3; a possible D gene is TRBD1 (5 bases). Trimming took off 8 bases at V and 1 base at J, with 9 bases between the two ends. Germline CDR1 reads MNHEY; CDR2 reads SVGAGI. There are 13 residues in the CDR3. The CDR3 bases are TGTGCCAGCTACCGGGGGTCTGGAAACACCATATATTTT. It is translated as CASYRGSGNTIYF.

The chain employs TRBV6-6 and TRBJ2-7; the D gene is possibly TRBD2 (5 bases). CDR1 is MNHNY, CDR2 SVGAGI, per germline (reference sequence). The CDR3 has 13 amino acids. V lost 9 bases and J lost 0, with 12 bases in between. For the CDR3, the DNA is TGTGCCAGTACCCTTGGGAGCTCCTACGAGCAGTACTTC. Translated, it gives CASTLGSSYEQYF.

This sequence joins TRBV19 and TRBJ2-1; TRBD1 aligns across 9 bases. The CDR3 runs to 17 residues. V shed 1 base, J shed 1 base, and the junction held 5 bases outside the gene matches. CDR1 and CDR2 from the germline V gene are LNHDA and SQIVND (reference sequence). The CDR3 DNA follows: TGTGCCAGTAGTATAGGTTTGGGGACAGGGTCCTACAATGAGCAGTTCTTC. Amino acid sequence: CASSIGLGTGSYNEQFF.

The CDR3 spells CASRRQGKGYTF. CDR3 in DNA: TGTGCCAGCAGACGTCAGGGTAAAGGCTACACCTTC. This chain links TRBV6-5 with TRBJ1-2, with TRBD1 as a possible D gene (5 bases). The CDR3 has 12 amino acids. Germline V gene sequence: CDR1 MNHEY, CDR2 SVGAGI. Trimming pared 6 bases from V and 8 bases from J, leaving 13 bases between.

The rearrangement uses TRBV2 and TRBJ2-5; 10 nucleotides match TRBD2. From germline, CDR1 is SNHLY and CDR2 FYNNEI. The CDR3 has 16 amino acids. V shed 4 bases and J 5 bases; nucleotides not matched to a gene: 10. The CDR3 sequence: CASSVLSGGARETQYF. CDR3 coding DNA: TGTGCCAGCAGTGTGCTGAGCGGGGGGGCGAGGGAGACCCAGTACTTC.